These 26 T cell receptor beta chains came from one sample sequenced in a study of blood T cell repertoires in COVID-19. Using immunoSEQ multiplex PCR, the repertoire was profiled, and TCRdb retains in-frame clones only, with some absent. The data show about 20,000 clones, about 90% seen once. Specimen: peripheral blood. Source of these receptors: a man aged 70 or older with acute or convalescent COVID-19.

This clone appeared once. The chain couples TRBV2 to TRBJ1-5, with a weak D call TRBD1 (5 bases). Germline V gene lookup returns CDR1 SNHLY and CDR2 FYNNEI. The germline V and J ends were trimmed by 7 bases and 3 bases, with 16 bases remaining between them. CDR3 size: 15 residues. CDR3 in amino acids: CASTYSGGYNQPQHF. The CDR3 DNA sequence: TGTGCCAGCACCTACAGTGGGGGGTACAATCAGCCCCAGCATTTT.

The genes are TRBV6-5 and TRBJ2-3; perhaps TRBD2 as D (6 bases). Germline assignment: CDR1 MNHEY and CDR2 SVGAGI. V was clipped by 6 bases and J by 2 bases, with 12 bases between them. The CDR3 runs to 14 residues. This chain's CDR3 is CASRGRGFTDTQYF. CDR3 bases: TGTGCCAGCAGGGGGCGGGGCTTCACAGATACGCAGTATTTT.

Here the CDR3 DNA reads TGTGCCAGCAGCTTAGATGGGAGGTCGGTTGGCTACACCTTC. This gives the protein CASSLDGRSVGYTF. This chain joins TRBV7-9 and TRBJ1-2; D is uncertain. The V end was cut by 1 base, the J end by 7 bases, with 13 bases between. This CDR3 is built from 14 residues. The V gene's germline CDR1 is SEHNR and CDR2 FQNEAQ (reference sequence).

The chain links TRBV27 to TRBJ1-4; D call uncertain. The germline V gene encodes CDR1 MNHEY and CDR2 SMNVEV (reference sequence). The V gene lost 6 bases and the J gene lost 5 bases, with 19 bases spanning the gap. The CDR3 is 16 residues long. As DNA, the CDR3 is TGTGCCAGCAGGGCCTACATCCCAGGCGACAATGAAAAACTGTTTTTT. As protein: CASRAYIPGDNEKLFF.

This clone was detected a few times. This chain's CDR3 is CASSLNGGANTGELFF. DNA of the CDR3: TGCGCCAGCAGCTTGAATGGCGGGGCGAACACCGGGGAGCTGTTTTTT. The chain employs TRBV5-1 and TRBJ2-2, with TRBD2 as a possible D gene (6 bases). Trimming took off 1 base at V and 0 bases at J, with 10 bases between the two ends. The CDR3 has 16 residues. Germline CDR1 SGHRS, CDR2 YFSETQ.

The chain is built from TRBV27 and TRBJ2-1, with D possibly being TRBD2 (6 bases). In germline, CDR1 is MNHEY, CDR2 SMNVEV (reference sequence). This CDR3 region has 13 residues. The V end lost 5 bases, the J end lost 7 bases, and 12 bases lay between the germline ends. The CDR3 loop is CASSLTRLNEQFF. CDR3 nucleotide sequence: TGTGCCAGCAGTCTGACTAGGCTTAATGAGCAGTTCTTC.

This chain's CDR3 is CASTPQLSPTTIYF. CDR3 DNA sequence: TGTGCCAGCACCCCTCAATTGTCCCCTACGACCATATATTTT. The rearrangement joins TRBV28 to TRBJ1-3; D remains ambiguous. The CDR3 spans 14 residues. Trimming pared 7 bases from V and 10 bases from J, leaving 20 bases between. Germline loops: CDR1 MDHEN, CDR2 SYDVKM.

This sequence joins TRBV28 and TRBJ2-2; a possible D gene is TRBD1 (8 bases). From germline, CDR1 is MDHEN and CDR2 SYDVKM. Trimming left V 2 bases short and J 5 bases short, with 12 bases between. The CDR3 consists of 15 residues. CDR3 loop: CASSLQQGGTGELFF. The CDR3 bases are TGTGCCAGCAGTTTACAACAGGGGGGGACCGGGGAGCTGTTTTTT.

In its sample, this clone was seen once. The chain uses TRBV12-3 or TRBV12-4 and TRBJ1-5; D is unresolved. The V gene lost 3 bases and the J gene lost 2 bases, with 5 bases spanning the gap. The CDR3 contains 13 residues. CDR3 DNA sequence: TGTGCCAGCAGTTTCTTTGGCAATCAGCCCCAGCATTTT. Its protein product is CASSFFGNQPQHF.

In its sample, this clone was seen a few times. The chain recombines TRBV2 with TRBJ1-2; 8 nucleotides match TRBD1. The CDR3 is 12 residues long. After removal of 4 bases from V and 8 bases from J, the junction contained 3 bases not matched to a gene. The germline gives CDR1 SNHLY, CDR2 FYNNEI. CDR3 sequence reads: CASSGTGKGYTF. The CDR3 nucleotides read TGTGCCAGCAGTGGGACAGGGAAGGGCTACACCTTC.

The CDR3 reads CASSFVGQGAMEQYF. The CDR3 DNA reads as TGTGCCAGCAGTTTCGTGGGACAGGGGGCTATGGAGCAGTACTTC. The chain couples TRBV27 to TRBJ2-7, with TRBD1 identical over 12 bases. This CDR3 contains 15 residues. Germline V gene sequence: CDR1 MNHEY, CDR2 SMNVEV (reference sequence). J gave up 7 bases and V 3 bases, and 7 bases lay outside the gene matches.

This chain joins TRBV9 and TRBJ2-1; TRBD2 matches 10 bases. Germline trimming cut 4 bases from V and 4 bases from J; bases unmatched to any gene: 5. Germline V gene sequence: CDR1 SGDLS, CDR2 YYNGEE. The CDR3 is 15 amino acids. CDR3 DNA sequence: TGTGCCAGCAGCATATCGACTAGCGGGTACAATGAGCAGTTCTTC. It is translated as CASSISTSGYNEQFF.

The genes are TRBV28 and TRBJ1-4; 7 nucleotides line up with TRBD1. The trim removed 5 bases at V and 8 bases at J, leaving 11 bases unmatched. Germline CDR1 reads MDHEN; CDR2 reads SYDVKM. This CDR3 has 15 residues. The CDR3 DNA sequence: TGTGCCAGCAGTACCGGTGGACAGGCTTCCGAAAAACTGTTTTTT. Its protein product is CASSTGGQASEKLFF.

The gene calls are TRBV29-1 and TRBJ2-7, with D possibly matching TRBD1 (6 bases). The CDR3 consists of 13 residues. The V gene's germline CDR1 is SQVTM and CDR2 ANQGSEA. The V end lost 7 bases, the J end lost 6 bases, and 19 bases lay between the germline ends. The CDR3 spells CSGSRGIAFEQYF. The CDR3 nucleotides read TGCAGCGGGTCCAGGGGCATAGCGTTCGAGCAGTACTTC.

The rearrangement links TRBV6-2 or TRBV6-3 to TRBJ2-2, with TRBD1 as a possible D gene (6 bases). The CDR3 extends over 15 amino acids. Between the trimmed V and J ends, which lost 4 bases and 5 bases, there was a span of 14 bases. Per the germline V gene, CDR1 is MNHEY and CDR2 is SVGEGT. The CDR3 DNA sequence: TGTGCCAGCAGTTCGTCGGACAGATTTACCGGGGAGCTGTTTTTT. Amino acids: CASSSSDRFTGELFF.

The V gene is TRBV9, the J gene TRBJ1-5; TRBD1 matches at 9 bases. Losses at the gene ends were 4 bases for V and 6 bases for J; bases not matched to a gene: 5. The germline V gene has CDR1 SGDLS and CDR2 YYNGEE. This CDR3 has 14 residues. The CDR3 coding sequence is TGTGCCAGCAGCCAGGGACAGGGAAGTCAGCCCCAGCATTTT. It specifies CASSQGQGSQPQHF.

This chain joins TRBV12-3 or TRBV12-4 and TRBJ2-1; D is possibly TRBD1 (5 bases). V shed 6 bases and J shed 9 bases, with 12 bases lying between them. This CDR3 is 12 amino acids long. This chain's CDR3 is CASSLTGSEQFF. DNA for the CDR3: TGTGCCAGCAGCCTTACAGGTAGTGAGCAGTTCTTC.

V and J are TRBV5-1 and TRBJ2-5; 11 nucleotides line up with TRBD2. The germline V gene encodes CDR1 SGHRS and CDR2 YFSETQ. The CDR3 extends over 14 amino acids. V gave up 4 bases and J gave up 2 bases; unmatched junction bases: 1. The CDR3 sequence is CASSLAGGQETQYF. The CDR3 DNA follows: TGCGCCAGCAGCCTAGCGGGGGGACAAGAGACCCAGTACTTC.

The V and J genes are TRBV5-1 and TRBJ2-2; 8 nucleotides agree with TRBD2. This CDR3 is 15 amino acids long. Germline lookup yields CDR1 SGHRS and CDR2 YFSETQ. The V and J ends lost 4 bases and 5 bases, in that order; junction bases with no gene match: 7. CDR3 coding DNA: TGCGCCAGCAGCCTCGGGACTAGTAAGACCGGGGAGCTGTTTTTT. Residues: CASSLGTSKTGELFF.

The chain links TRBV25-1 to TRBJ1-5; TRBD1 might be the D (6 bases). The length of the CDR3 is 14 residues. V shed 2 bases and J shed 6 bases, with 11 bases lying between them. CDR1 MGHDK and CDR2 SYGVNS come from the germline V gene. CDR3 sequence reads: CASSEGAGAQPQHF. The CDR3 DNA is TGTGCCAGCAGTGAAGGGGCAGGGGCTCAGCCCCAGCATTTT. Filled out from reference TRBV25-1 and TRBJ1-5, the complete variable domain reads EADIYQTPRYLVIGTGKKITLECSQTMGHDKMYWYQQDPGMELHLIHYSYGVNSTEKGDLSSESTVSRIRTEHFPLTLESARPSHTSQYLCASSEGAGAQPQHFGDGTRLSIL.

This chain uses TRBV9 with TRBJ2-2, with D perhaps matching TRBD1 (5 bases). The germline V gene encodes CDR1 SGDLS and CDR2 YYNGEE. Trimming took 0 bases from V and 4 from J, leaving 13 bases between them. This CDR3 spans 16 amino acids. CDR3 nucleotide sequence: TGTGCCAGCAGCGTAGAGCCAGGGTGGGCCACCGGGGAGCTGTTTTTT. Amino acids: CASSVEPGWATGELFF. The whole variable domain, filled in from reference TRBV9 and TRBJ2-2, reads DSGVTQTPKHLITATGQRVTLRCSPRSGDLSVYWYQQSLDQGLQFLIQYYNGEERAKGNILERFSAQQFPDLHSELNLSSLELGDSALYFCASSVEPGWATGELFFGEGSRLTVL.

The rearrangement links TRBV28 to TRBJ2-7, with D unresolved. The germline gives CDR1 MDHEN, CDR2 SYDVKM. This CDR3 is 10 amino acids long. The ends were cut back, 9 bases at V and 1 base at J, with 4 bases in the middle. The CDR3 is CASPSYEQYF. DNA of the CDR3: TGTGCCAGTCCTTCCTACGAGCAGTACTTC. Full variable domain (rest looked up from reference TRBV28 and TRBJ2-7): DVKVTQSSRYLVKRTGEKVFLECVQDMDHENMFWYRQDPGLGLRLIYFSYDVKMKEKGDIPEGYSVSREKKERFSLILESASTNQTSMYLCASPSYEQYFGPGTRLTVT.

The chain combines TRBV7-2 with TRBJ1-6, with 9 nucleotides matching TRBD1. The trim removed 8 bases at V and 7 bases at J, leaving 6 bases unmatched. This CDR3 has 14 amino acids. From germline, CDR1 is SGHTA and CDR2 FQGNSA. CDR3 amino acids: CASGRQGVNSPLHF. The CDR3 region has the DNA TGTGCCAGCGGACGACAGGGGGTGAATTCACCCCTCCACTTT.

CDR3 residues: CASSGQLNTEAFF. Here the CDR3 DNA reads TGTGCCAGTAGCGGACAGTTGAACACTGAAGCTTTCTTT. This rearrangement joins TRBV19 to TRBJ1-1, with a tentative D call TRBD1 (6 bases). The CDR3 loop spans 13 amino acids. Trimming took 6 bases from V and 0 from J, leaving 8 bases between them. Germline CDR1 reads LNHDA; CDR2 reads SQIVND (reference sequence).

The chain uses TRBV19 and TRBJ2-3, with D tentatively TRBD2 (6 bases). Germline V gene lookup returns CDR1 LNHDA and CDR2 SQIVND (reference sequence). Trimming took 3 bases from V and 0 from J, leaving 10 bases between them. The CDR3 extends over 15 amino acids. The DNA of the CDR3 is TGTGCCAGTAGTATTCCTCGGGGGAGCACAGATACGCAGTATTTT. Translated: CASSIPRGSTDTQYF.

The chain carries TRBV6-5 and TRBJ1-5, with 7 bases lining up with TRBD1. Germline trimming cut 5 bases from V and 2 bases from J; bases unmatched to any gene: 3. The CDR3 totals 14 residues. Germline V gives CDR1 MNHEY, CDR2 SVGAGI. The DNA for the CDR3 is TGTGCCAGCAGTCTAACAGGGGGCAATCAGCCCCAGCATTTT. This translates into CASSLTGGNQPQHF.